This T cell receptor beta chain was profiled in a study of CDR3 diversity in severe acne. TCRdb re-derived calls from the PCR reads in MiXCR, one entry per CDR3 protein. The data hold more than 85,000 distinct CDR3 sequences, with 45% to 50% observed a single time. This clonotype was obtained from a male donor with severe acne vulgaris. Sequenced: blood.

CDR3 bases: TGTGCCAGCAGCTCACTGCATCGGACTAGTTCTGGCGATGAGCAGTTCTTC. Its protein is CASSSLHRTSSGDEQFF. This chain links TRBV5-8 with TRBJ2-1, with TRBD2 matching over 7 bases. Germline lookup yields CDR1 SGHTS and CDR2 YDEGEE. Trimming removed 3 bases from V and 8 bases from J; junction bases left unmatched: 17. The CDR3 extends over 17 amino acids.